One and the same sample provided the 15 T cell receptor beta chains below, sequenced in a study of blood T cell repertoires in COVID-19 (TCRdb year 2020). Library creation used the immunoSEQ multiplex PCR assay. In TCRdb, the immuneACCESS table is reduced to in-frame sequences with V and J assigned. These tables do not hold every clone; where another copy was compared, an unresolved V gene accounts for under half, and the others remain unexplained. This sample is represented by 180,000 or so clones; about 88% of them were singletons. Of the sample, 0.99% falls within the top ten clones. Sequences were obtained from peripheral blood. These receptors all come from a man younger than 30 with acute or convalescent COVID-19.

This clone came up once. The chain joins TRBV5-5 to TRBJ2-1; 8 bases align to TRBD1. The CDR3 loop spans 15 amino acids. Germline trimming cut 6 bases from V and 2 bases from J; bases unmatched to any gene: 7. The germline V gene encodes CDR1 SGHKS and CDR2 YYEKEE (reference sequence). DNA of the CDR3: TGTGCCAGCAACCGTCGACAGGGGACCTACAATGAGCAGTTCTTC. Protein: CASNRRQGTYNEQFF.

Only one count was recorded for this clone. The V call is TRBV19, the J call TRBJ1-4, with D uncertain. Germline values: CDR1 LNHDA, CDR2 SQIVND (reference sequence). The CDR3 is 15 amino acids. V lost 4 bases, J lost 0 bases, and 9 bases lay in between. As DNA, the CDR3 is TGTGCCAGTAGTACCACCGGGGCAACTAATGAAAAACTGTTTTTT. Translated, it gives CASSTTGATNEKLFF.

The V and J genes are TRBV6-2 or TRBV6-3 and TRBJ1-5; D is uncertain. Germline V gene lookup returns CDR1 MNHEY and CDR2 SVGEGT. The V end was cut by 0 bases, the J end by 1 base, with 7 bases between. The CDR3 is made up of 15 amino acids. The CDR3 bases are TGTGCCAGCAGTTACTCGGGCGCAAGCAATCAGCCCCAGCATTTT. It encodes CASSYSGASNQPQHF.

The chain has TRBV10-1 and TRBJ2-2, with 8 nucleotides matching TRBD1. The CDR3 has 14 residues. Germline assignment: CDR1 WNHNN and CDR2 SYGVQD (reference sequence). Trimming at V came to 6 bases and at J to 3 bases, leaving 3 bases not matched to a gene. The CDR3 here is CASRGQAHTGELFF. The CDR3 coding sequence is TGCGCCAGCAGGGGACAGGCTCACACCGGGGAGCTGTTTTTT.

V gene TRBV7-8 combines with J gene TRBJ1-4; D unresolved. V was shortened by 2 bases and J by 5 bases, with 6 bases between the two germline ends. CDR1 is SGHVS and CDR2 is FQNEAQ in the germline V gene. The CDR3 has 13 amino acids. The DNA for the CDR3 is TGTGCCAGCAGCTTATACGGGAATGAAAAACTGTTTTTT. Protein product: CASSLYGNEKLFF.

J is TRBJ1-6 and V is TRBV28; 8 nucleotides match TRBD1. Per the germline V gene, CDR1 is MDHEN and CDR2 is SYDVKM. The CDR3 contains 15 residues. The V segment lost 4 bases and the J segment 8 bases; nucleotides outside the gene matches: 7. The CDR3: CASSWATGEYSPLHF. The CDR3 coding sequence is TGTGCCAGCAGTTGGGCGACAGGGGAGTATTCACCCCTCCACTTT.

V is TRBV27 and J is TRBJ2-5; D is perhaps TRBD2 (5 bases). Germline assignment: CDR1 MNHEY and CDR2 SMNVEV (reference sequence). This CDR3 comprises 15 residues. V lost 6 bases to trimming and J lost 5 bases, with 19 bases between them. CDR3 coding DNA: TGTGCCAGCAGCCGTGAGGGCTTCAGCAGGGAGACCCAGTACTTC. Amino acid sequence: CASSREGFSRETQYF.

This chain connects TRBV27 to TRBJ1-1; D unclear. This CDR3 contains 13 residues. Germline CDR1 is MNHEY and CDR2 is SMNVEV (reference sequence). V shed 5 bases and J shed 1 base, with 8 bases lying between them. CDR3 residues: CASSLTRNTEAFF. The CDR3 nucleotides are TGTGCCAGCAGTCTCACGAGGAACACTGAAGCTTTCTTT.

CDR3 DNA sequence: TGTGCCAGCAGTTACGGGCCGGTGATGAACACTGAAGCTTTCTTT. Residues: CASSYGPVMNTEAFF. The chain combines TRBV6-5 with TRBJ1-1; D unresolved. V was shortened by 2 bases and J by 0 bases, with 10 bases between the two germline ends. CDR1 is MNHEY, CDR2 SVGAGI, per germline. The CDR3 consists of 15 residues.

The CDR3, as DNA: TGTGCCAGCAGTTCTATTCCGGCGGGCACAGATACGCAGTATTTT. As protein: CASSSIPAGTDTQYF. The rearrangement joins TRBV28 to TRBJ2-3; D gene unclear. V was clipped by 4 bases and J by 1 base, with 12 bases between them. Germline V CDR1 and CDR2: MDHEN, SYDVKM. The CDR3 consists of 15 residues.

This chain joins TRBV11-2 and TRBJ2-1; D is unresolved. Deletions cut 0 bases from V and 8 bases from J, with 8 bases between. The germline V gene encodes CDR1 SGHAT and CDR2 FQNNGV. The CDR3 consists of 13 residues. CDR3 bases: TGTGCCAGCAGCTTAGATTTGGCACATGAGCAGTTCTTC. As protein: CASSLDLAHEQFF. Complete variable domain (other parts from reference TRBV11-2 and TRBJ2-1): EAGVAQSPRYKIIEKRQSVAFWCNPISGHATLYWYQQILGQGPKLLIQFQNNGVVDDSQLPKDRFSAERLKGVDSTLKIQPAKLEDSAVYLCASSLDLAHEQFFGPGTRLTVL.

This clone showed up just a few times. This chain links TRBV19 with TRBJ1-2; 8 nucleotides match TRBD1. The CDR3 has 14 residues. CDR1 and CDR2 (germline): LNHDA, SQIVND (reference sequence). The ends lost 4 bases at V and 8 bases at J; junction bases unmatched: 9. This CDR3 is CASSNYPGQGGYTF. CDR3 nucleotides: TGTGCCAGTAGTAACTACCCCGGACAGGGCGGCTACACCTTC. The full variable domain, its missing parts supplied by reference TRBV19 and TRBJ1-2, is DGGITQSPKYLFRKEGQNVTLSCEQNLNHDAMYWYRQDPGQGLRLIYYSQIVNDFQKGDIAEGYSVSREKKESFPLTVTSAQKNPTAFYLCASSNYPGQGGYTFGSGTRLTVV.

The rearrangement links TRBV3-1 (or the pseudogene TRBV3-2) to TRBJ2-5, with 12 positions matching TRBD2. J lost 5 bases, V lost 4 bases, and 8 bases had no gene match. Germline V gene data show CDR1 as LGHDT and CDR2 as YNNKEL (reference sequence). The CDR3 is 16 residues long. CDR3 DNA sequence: TGTGCCAGCAGCCTCCTAGCGGGGGGGCCTCCTGAGACCCAGTACTTC. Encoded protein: CASSLLAGGPPETQYF.

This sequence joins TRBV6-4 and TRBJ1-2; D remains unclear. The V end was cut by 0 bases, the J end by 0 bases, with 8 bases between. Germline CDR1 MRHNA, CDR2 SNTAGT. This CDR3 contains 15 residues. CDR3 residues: CASSDSPGSNYGYTF. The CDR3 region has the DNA TGTGCCAGCAGTGACTCCCCCGGTTCTAACTATGGCTACACCTTC.

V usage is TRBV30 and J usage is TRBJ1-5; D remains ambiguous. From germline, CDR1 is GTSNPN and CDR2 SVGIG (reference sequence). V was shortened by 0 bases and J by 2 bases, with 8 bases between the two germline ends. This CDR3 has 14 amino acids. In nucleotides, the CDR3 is TGTGCCTGGAGTGTCGGCGGAGGCAATCAGCCCCAGCATTTT. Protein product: CAWSVGGGNQPQHF.